This TCR beta chain was identified during a study of blood T cell repertoires in COVID-19. V dropped 5 bases and J dropped 5 bases, with 15 bases sitting between them. This CDR3 is built from 15 residues. Per the germline V gene, CDR1 is SGHAT and CDR2 is FQNNGV. Profiling relied on immunoSEQ multiplex PCR, and the TCRdb table lists in-frame clones only, not all of them. The sample carries 150,000 to 160,000 clones, roughly 80% recorded once. The sequenced sample consisted of peripheral blood. This TCR came from a man aged 55-75 years with acute or convalescent COVID-19. This chain joins TRBV11-2 and TRBJ2-2; D may be TRBD1 (5 bases). The CDR3 nucleotides read TGTGCCAGCAGCCCAACTGGGGCAGGGACCGGGGAGCTGTTTTTT. This gives the protein CASSPTGAGTGELFF.